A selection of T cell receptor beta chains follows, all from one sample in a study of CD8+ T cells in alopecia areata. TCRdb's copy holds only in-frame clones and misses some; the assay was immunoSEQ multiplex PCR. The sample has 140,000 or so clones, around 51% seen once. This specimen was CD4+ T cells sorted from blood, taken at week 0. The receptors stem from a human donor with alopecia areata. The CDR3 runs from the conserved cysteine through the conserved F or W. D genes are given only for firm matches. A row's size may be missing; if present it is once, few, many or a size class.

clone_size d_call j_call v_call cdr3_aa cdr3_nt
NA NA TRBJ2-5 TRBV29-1 CSVEVDVQETQYF TGCAGCGTTGAAGTGGACGTCCAAGAGACCCAGTACTTC
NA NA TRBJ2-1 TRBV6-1 CASSKGPSNEQFF TGTGCCAGCAGTAAAGGACCTTCCAATGAGCAGTTCTTC
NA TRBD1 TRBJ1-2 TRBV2 CASSAGTVWGYTF TGTGCCAGCAGTGCCGGGACAGTCTGGGGCTACACCTTC
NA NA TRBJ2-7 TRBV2 CASSEGPVGEQYF TGTGCCAGCAGTGAAGGGCCCGTTGGCGAGCAGTACTTC
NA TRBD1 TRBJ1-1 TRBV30 CAWSARGKAFF TGTGCCTGGAGCGCCAGGGGGAAAGCTTTCTTT
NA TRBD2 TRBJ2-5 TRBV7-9 CASSLAGTRETQYF TGTGCCAGCAGCTTAGCGGGGACTAGAGAGACCCAGTACTTC
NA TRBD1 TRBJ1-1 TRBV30 CAWSVTTGVAFF TGTGCCTGGAGTGTGACTACAGGGGTAGCTTTCTTT
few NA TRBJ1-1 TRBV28 CASSPTDQGWTEAFF TGTGCCAGCAGCCCTACTGACCAGGGTTGGACTGAAGCTTTCTTT
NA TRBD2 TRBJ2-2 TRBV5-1 CASSPRLATNTGELFF TGCGCCAGCAGCCCACGACTAGCGACCAACACCGGGGAGCTGTTTTTT
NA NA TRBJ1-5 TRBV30 CATAVGNSNQPQHF TGTGCTACGGCGGTGGGGAATAGCAATCAGCCCCAGCATTTT
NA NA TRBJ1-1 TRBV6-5 CAVRRNMNTEAFF TGTGCGGTCCGACGAAACATGAACACTGAAGCTTTCTTT
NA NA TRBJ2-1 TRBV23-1 CAGITGRDPHGEQFF TGCGCCGGCATCACAGGCAGGGACCCACACGGGGAGCAGTTCTTC
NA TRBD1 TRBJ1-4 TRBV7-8 CASSASGGTNEKLFF TGTGCCAGCAGCGCCTCAGGGGGGACAAATGAAAAACTGTTTTTT
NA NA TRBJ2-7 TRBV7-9 CASSWGGAGLPPYEQYF TGTGCCAGCAGCTGGGGTGGGGCGGGACTGCCTCCCTACGAGCAGTACTTC
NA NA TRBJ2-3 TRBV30 CARSAWDTQYF TGTGCCCGATCAGCCTGGGATACGCAGTATTTT
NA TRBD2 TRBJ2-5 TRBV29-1 CSVRLAVYQETQYF TGCAGCGTTCGACTAGCAGTGTACCAAGAGACCCAGTACTTC
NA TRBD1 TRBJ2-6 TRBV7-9 CASSSGQSGANVLTF TGTGCCAGCAGCTCGGGACAGTCTGGGGCCAACGTCCTGACTTTC
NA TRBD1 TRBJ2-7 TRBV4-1 CASSQGPGQGSYEQYF TGCGCCAGCAGCCAGGGCCCGGGACAGGGTTCTTACGAGCAGTACTTC
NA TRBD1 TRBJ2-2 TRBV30 CAWSGNRGGELFF TGTGCCTGGAGTGGAAACAGGGGCGGGGAGCTGTTTTTT
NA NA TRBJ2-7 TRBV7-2 CASSLDPGSYAQYF TGTGCCAGCAGCTTAGATCCGGGATCCTACGCGCAGTACTTC
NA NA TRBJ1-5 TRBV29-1 CSVGSGTNQPQHF TGCAGCGTTGGATCAGGGACTAATCAGCCCCAGCATTTT
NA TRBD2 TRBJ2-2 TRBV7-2 CASSRALAGTGELFF TGTGCCAGCAGCCGAGCACTAGCGGGCACCGGGGAGCTGTTTTTT
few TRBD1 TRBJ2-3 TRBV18 CASSPFAQGAEDTQYF TGTGCCAGCTCACCATTTGCACAGGGGGCAGAAGATACGCAGTATTTT
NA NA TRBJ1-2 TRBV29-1 CSVGGANYGYTF TGCAGCGTTGGAGGAGCTAACTATGGCTACACCTTC
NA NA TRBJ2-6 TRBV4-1 CASSQVLTTGANVLTF TGCGCCAGCAGCCAAGTGCTAACGACTGGGGCCAACGTCCTGACTTTC
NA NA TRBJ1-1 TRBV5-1 CASSWTANTEAFF TGCGCCAGCAGCTGGACGGCTAACACTGAAGCTTTCTTT
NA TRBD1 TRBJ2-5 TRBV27 CASSPWTGGGETQYF TGTGCCAGCAGTCCGTGGACAGGGGGTGGAGAGACCCAGTACTTC
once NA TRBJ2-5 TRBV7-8 CASSPRVQETQYF TGTGCCAGCAGCCCGAGGGTCCAAGAGACCCAGTACTTC
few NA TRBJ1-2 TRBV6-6 CASSPAADQPYGYTF TGTGCCAGCAGCCCCGCGGCGGACCAACCCTATGGCTACACCTTC
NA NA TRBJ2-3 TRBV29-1 CSAWGDQATDTQYF TGCAGCGCCTGGGGAGATCAGGCCACAGATACGCAGTATTTT
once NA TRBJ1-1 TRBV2 CASSLFAGRTMNTEAFF TGTGCCAGCTCCCTATTCGCGGGGAGAACGATGAACACTGAAGCTTTCTTT
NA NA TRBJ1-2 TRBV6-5 CASSMVLFYGYTF TGTGCCAGCAGTATGGTCTTATTCTATGGCTACACCTTC
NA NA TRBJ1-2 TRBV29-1 CSVVRTESNYGYTF TGCAGCGTTGTTCGGACAGAGTCTAACTATGGCTACACCTTC